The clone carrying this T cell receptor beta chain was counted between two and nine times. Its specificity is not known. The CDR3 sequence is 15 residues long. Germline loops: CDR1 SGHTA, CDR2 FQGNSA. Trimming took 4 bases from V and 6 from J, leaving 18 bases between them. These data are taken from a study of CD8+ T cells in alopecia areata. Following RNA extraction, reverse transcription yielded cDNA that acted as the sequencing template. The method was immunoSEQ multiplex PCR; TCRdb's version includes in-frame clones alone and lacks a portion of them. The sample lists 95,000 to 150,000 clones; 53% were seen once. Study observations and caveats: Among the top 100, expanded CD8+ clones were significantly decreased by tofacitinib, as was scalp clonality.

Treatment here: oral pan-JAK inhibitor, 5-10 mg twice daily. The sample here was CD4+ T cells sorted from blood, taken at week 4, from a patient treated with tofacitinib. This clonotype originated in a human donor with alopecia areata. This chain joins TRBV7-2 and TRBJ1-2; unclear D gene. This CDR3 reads CASSSYIPEGDGYTF. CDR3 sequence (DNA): TGTGCCAGCAGCTCCTACATCCCCGAGGGCGATGGCTACACCTTC.